This T cell receptor (beta chain) originates from a study of identical twins. Whole-study results and caveats: Abundant beta clonotypes from cord blood had fewer insertions, unlike memory repertoires, which showed none.

Trimming cost V 5 bases and J 6 bases; bases outside gene matches: 13. Germline CDR1 and CDR2: SGHRS and YFSETQ. This CDR3 region has 17 residues. This clonotype occurred many times. No antigen is known for it. TCRdb ran MiXCR on the 5' RACE reads and lists one entry per CDR3 protein. Of around 290,000 distinct CDR3 sequences listed, less than 9.5% were seen once; the top ten hold approximately 6.6%. These data were also filed under a second study, of yellow fever vaccine responses in identical twins.

The clonotype was recovered from a young woman in good health. The chain employs TRBV5-1 and TRBJ2-1; 11 bases are shared with TRBD2. The sample was CD8+ T cells sorted from blood. CDR3 sequence: CASRATSGSVVGNEQFF. CDR3 nucleotides: TGCGCCAGCAGAGCCACTAGCGGGAGTGTCGTTGGCAATGAGCAGTTCTTC. Combining the CDR3 with reference TRBV5-1 and TRBJ2-1 gives the whole variable domain KAGVTQTPRYLIKTRGQQVTLSCSPISGHRSVSWYQQTPGQGLQFLFEYFSETQRNKGNFPGRFSGRQFSNSRSEMNVSTLELGDSALYLCASRATSGSVVGNEQFFGPGTRLTVL.